Listed here are 17 T cell receptor beta chains from one sample, sequenced in a study of shared clonotypes between healthy human individuals. Sequenced by immunoSEQ multiplex PCR; TCRdb stores in-frame clones only, minus some. This table holds 2 million to 2.5 million clones, 80% to 95% found once. Sequencing used naive CD4+ T cells from PBMCs. As to subset: CD45RA+ positively selected. Source of these receptors: a man aged 18 to 29 in good health. Some clones in this sample may be carry-over from other donors' samples.

The V call is TRBV6-6, the J call TRBJ2-4; D may match TRBD1 or TRBD2 (5 bases each). There are 14 residues in the CDR3. Trimming stripped 5 bases from V and 8 bases from J, with 16 bases between. The germline CDR1 and CDR2 sequences are MNHNY and SVGAGI (reference sequence). CDR3 protein: CASSDTGGRDIQYF. The CDR3 bases are TGTGCCAGCAGTGACACAGGAGGTCGGGACATTCAGTACTTC.

V is TRBV4-3 and J is TRBJ1-2, with TRBD1 identical over 7 bases. The CDR3 runs to 16 residues. V shed 1 base, J shed 5 bases, and the junction held 10 bases outside the gene matches. Per germline, CDR1 LGHNA and CDR2 YSLEER. CDR3 in amino acids: CASSQALSQGVYGYTF. Written as DNA, the CDR3 is TGCGCCAGCAGCCAAGCGCTCTCTCAGGGGGTATATGGCTACACCTTC.

The chain has TRBV29-1 and TRBJ2-1, with TRBD1 identical over 7 bases. Germline values: CDR1 SQVTM, CDR2 ANQGSEA. The length of the CDR3 is 15 residues. V trimming: 7 bases; J trimming: 4 bases; junction bases outside the gene matches: 13. This chain's CDR3 is CSGYPDRSPYNEQFF. For the CDR3, the DNA is TGCAGCGGATATCCGGACAGGAGCCCATACAATGAGCAGTTCTTC.

Of note for this clone: The same CDR3 arises from other DNA sequences in this sample as well. This sequence joins TRBV9 and TRBJ2-3; D is uncertain. The V gene's germline CDR1 is SGDLS and CDR2 YYNGEE. The length of the CDR3 is 11 residues. V was trimmed by 5 bases and J by 1 base, leaving 2 bases between them. The DNA for the CDR3 is TGTGCCAGCAGTCGCACAGATACGCAGTATTTT. Encoded protein: CASSRTDTQYF.

This sequence joins TRBV28 and TRBJ2-1; 10 bases align to TRBD2. CDR3 size: 15 residues. The ends lost 1 base at V and 8 bases at J; junction bases unmatched: 5. Germline V lookup: CDR1 MDHEN, CDR2 SYDVKM. The CDR3 region is CASSLSLAGAHEQFF. In DNA, the CDR3 is TGTGCCAGCAGTTTATCGCTAGCGGGAGCCCATGAGCAGTTCTTC.

This chain joins TRBV5-1 and TRBJ1-2; D gene ambiguous. Germline CDR1 reads SGHRS; CDR2 reads YFSETQ. Between the trimmed V and J ends, which lost 0 bases and 3 bases, there was a span of 9 bases. The CDR3 is 14 amino acids. This chain's CDR3 is CASSLEAEYYGYTF. In DNA form, the CDR3 reads TGCGCCAGCAGCTTGGAAGCAGAATACTATGGCTACACCTTC.

The J gene is TRBJ1-5, the V gene TRBV7-8, with D unclear. The germline V gene encodes CDR1 SGHVS and CDR2 FQNEAQ. Trimming took off 2 bases at V and 3 bases at J, with 11 bases between the two ends. The CDR3 extends over 15 amino acids. The CDR3 loop is CASSLMRHSNQPQHF. DNA for the CDR3: TGTGCCAGCAGCTTAATGCGTCACTCCAATCAGCCCCAGCATTTT.

The chain links TRBV2 to TRBJ2-2; no reliable D call. This CDR3 region has 15 residues. The germline V and J ends were trimmed by 6 bases and 1 base, with 12 bases remaining between them. CDR1 is SNHLY, CDR2 FYNNEI, per germline. CDR3 sequence reads: CASRQVGGNTGELFF. CDR3 bases: TGTGCCAGCAGGCAGGTCGGCGGGAACACCGGGGAGCTGTTTTTT.

This sequence joins TRBV27 and TRBJ1-2; a weak D match, TRBD1 (5 bases). The length of the CDR3 is 15 residues. V was pared by 6 bases and J by 5 bases, with 19 bases between. Germline V CDR1 and CDR2: MNHEY, SMNVEV (reference sequence). DNA for the CDR3: TGTGCCAGCAGGGGATATGCGGGGCCGCTTTATGGCTACACCTTC. Its protein product is CASRGYAGPLYGYTF.

The CDR3 DNA is TGTGCCAGCAGTTTACGGGGGGAGGGCAGATACGAGCAGTACTTC. It encodes CASSLRGEGRYEQYF. This sequence joins TRBV28 and TRBJ2-7, with TRBD2 identical over 7 bases. Germline CDR1 MDHEN, CDR2 SYDVKM. Trimming removed 2 bases from V and 4 bases from J; junction bases left unmatched: 8. The CDR3 is 15 residues long. Filled out from reference TRBV28 and TRBJ2-7, the complete variable domain reads DVKVTQSSRYLVKRTGEKVFLECVQDMDHENMFWYRQDPGLGLRLIYFSYDVKMKEKGDIPEGYSVSREKKERFSLILESASTNQTSMYLCASSLRGEGRYEQYFGPGTRLTVT.

The chain has TRBV7-9 and TRBJ1-2, with D possibly being TRBD1 (5 bases). Trimming cost V 6 bases and J 1 base, with 21 bases left between them. The CDR3 contains 17 residues. Germline V gene data show CDR1 as SEHNR and CDR2 as FQNEAQ (reference sequence). CDR3: CASSNVAGEMNNYGYTF. The CDR3 DNA follows: TGTGCCAGCAGTAACGTGGCGGGGGAAATGAATAACTATGGCTACACCTTC.

V and J are TRBV6-6 and TRBJ1-3; D gene uncertain. This CDR3 comprises 16 residues. Trimming took 0 bases from V and 8 from J, leaving 17 bases between them. Per the germline V gene, CDR1 is MNHNY and CDR2 is SVGAGI (reference sequence). CDR3 sequence: CASSYSRLEQRDTIYF. CDR3 bases: TGTGCCAGCAGTTACTCCCGACTCGAACAGAGGGACACCATATATTTT.

This chain joins TRBV14 and TRBJ2-1; D is undetermined. Trimming removed 1 base from V and 8 bases from J, with 9 bases in between. The CDR3 sequence is 13 residues long. The germline CDR1 and CDR2 sequences are SGHDN and FVKESK. The DNA of the CDR3 is TGTGCCAGCAGCCAAGTAGGAGTCTATGAGCAGTTCTTC. As protein: CASSQVGVYEQFF.

This clone is a singleton in its sample. This rearrangement joins TRBV7-9 to TRBJ1-1; D call uncertain. Looked up from germline, CDR1 is SEHNR and CDR2 is FQNEAQ (reference sequence). Trimming removed 1 base from V and 0 bases from J, with 15 bases in between. The CDR3 extends over 17 amino acids. The DNA of the CDR3 is TGTGCCAGCAGCTTAGTTTCAGGACGGCAGTTGAACACTGAAGCTTTCTTT. It is translated as CASSLVSGRQLNTEAFF.

The gene calls are TRBV2 and TRBJ2-7; 10 bases fit TRBD2. Germline V lookup: CDR1 SNHLY, CDR2 FYNNEI. The CDR3 runs 15 residues. The trim removed 7 bases at V and 1 base at J, leaving 7 bases unmatched. The CDR3 protein is CASTPGLAISYEQYF. DNA of the CDR3: TGTGCCAGCACCCCGGGACTAGCGATATCCTACGAGCAGTACTTC. Variable domain in full (rest from reference TRBV2 and TRBJ2-7): EPEVTQTPSHQVTQMGQEVILRCVPISNHLYFYWYRQILGQKVEFLVSFYNNEISEKSEIFDDQFSVERPDGSNFTLKIRSTKLEDSAMYFCASTPGLAISYEQYFGPGTRLTVT.

The V and J genes are TRBV25-1 and TRBJ2-3; D uncertain. V lost 3 bases and J lost 1, with 14 bases in between. Germline loops: CDR1 MGHDK, CDR2 SYGVNS. This CDR3 is 16 amino acids long. The DNA for the CDR3 is TGTGCCAGCAGTGATTTCATCGTCGGAGGCACAGATACGCAGTATTTT. It encodes CASSDFIVGGTDTQYF.

The gene calls are TRBV5-4 and TRBJ2-3; TRBD1 is a possible D gene (6 bases). CDR3 size: 13 residues. The V gene lost 3 bases and the J gene lost 5 bases, with 10 bases spanning the gap. Germline CDR1 is SGHNT and CDR2 is YYREEE (reference sequence). The CDR3 sequence is CASSYEGVDTQYF. In DNA form, the CDR3 reads TGTGCCAGCAGCTATGAGGGGGTAGATACGCAGTATTTT.